One TCR beta chain is described in this entry. The antigen remains undetermined. These data come from a study of shared clonotypes between healthy human individuals. Study outcomes and limitations: Measured sharing among donors was expected to vary with sequencing depth.

CDR3 length: 14 residues. The V and J ends lost 3 bases and 1 base respectively, with 10 bases between them. Germline CDR1 SGHNT, CDR2 YYREEE (reference sequence). The authors ran the assay at deep level. Original methodology: Junction-only immunoSEQ sequences carried no quality scores, so filtering differed. Sequencing used immunoSEQ multiplex PCR; TCRdb keeps in-frame clones, though not all of them. V, J and clone size are taken as reported in that table, and D and trimming were inferred from the DNA itself. Among hundreds of thousands of clones listed, roughly 73% were seen once. The chain recombines TRBV5-4 with TRBJ2-5; D is possibly TRBD2 (6 bases). Sequencing input: memory CD4+ T cells sorted from blood. Described subset: CD45RA-negative fraction. The TCR comes from a woman in her thirties in good health. The CDR3 region is CASSSGTFQETQYF. The CDR3 nucleotides read TGTGCCAGCAGCTCCGGGACTTTCCAAGAGACCCAGTACTTC.